These 2 T cell receptor beta chains were all obtained from the same sample, sequenced in a study of high-grade serous ovarian cancer treatment subgroups. Generated by immunoSEQ multiplex PCR, the TCRdb table keeps only in-frame clones and is missing some. The data hold about 15,000 clones, with roughly 67% observed a single time. The tumor samples were collected prior to definitive surgery or chemotherapy. The sample consisted of tumor tissue. Source of these receptors: a human donor with high-grade serous ovarian cancer.

The chain recombines TRBV21-1 with TRBJ1-2. TRBV21-1 is tagged as a pseudogene. The CDR3 extends over 19 amino acids. Here the CDR3 DNA reads TGTGCCAGCAGCAAAGAAAAGGGAAGTTTGACGGGGGCTAACTATGGCTACACCTTC. Encoded protein: CASSKEKGSLTGANYGYTF.

The count of this clone is one. The chain combines TRBV6-4 with TRBJ2-1; 7 bases are shared with TRBD2. CDR1 MRHNA and CDR2 SNTAGT come from the germline V gene. The junction had 13 bases not matched to a gene; V was cut back by 4 bases and J by 7 bases. The CDR3 is 16 residues long. CDR3 amino acids: CASSVVVGTSANEQFF. CDR3 DNA sequence: TGTGCCAGCAGTGTAGTAGTTGGTACTAGCGCAAATGAGCAGTTCTTC.